A selection of T cell receptor beta chains follows, all from one sample in a study of molecular identifiers for immune sequencing clone quantification. Each CDR3 protein gets one entry after TCRdb re-called the PCR reads with MiXCR. The sample consists of 300,000 to 350,000 distinct CDR3 sequences, about 21% of them appearing once. Sequencing used naive CD8+ T cells from blood, with Jurkat cell RNA spiked in. These receptors all stem from a human donor in good health. Some libraries in this study had Jurkat cell RNA spiked in. CDR3s include the opening cysteine and the closing phenylalanine or tryptophan. A D gene is named only where the DNA matches it firmly. Some rows have no size entry. The others give once, few or many, or a class for an expanded clone.

v_gene,j_gene,abundance,d_gene,CDR3nt,CDR3aa
TRBV7-2,TRBJ2-1,many,-,TGTGCCAGCAGCTTAATGGGCAGAACCTACAATGAGCAGTTCTTC,CASSLMGRTYNEQFF
TRBV29-1,TRBJ2-7,many,TRBD2,TGCAGCGTTGAAGATCGGACTAGCGGGGGCTACGAGCAGTACTTC,CSVEDRTSGGYEQYF
TRBV27,TRBJ1-1,many,-,TGTGCCAGCAGGTCTGGGGACACTGAAGCTTTCTTT,CASRSGDTEAFF
TRBV19,TRBJ1-2,many,-,TGTGCCAGTAGTCAACAGAATAACTATGGCTACACCTTC,CASSQQNNYGYTF
TRBV27,TRBJ2-7,few,TRBD2,TGTGCCAGCAATCAAGCGGGAGGAGCCATTTACGAGCAGTACTTC,CASNQAGGAIYEQYF
TRBV11-2,TRBJ2-7,few,-,TGTGCCAGCAGCCCCTCTCCTGGGGGGCAGTACGAGCAGTACTTC,CASSPSPGGQYEQYF
TRBV20-1,TRBJ2-3,many,-,TGCAGTGCTTCCCCCCAGGACAGCTTAAGCACAGATACGCAGTATTTT,CSASPQDSLSTDTQYF
TRBV9,TRBJ2-6,few,TRBD2,TGTGCCAGCAGCGCCCACCAGGGAGGGGACTCAAGCTACTCTGGGGCCAACGTCCTGACTTTC,CASSAHQGGDSSYSGANVLTF
TRBV2,TRBJ1-1,many,-,TGTGCCAGCAGTGCCCAGGGAGACACTGAAGCTTTCTTT,CASSAQGDTEAFF
TRBV20-1,TRBJ2-5,-,-,TGCAGTGCTAGTGTAGAGGGGTTTCGAGGAGAGACCCAGTACTTC,CSASVEGFRGETQYF
TRBV5-1,TRBJ2-7,many,TRBD1,TGCGCCAGCAGCCCCGGGACAGGAACCTACGAGCAGTACTTC,CASSPGTGTYEQYF
TRBV6-2/TRBV6-3,TRBJ2-1,many,-,TGTGCCAGCAGTTACGGCGGCCCGCAGTTCTTC,CASSYGGPQFF